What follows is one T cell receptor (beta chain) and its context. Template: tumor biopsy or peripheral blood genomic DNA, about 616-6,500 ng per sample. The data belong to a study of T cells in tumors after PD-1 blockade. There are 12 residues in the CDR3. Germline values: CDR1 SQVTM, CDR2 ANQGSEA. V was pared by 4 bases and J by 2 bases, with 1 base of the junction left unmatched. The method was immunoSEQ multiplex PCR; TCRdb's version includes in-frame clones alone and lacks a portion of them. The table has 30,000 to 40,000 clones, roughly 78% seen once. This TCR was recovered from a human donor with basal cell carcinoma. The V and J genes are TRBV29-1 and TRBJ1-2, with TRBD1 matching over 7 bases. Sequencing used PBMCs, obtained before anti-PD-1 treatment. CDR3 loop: CSVGDSNYGYTF. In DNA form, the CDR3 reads TGCAGCGTTGGGGACAGCAACTATGGCTACACCTTC.